The sample holds many counts of the clone carrying this TCR beta chain. The sample is drawn from a study of patients and donors after allogeneic stem cell transplantation. TCRdb analysed the RT-PCR reads with MiXCR anew, one entry per CDR3 protein. The data show 390,000 or so distinct CDR3 sequences, with 16% seen just once and 7% to 7.5% held by the top ten. The CDR3 consists of 12 residues. V was cut by 8 bases and J by 5 bases, with 10 bases left in between. The germline V gene has CDR1 MNHEY and CDR2 SVGAGI. This receptor was taken from a human donor who was either an allogeneic HSCT recipient or a stem cell or donor lymphocyte infusion donor (not recorded which). It is not recorded whose cells these are; they may come from a transplant donor. The chain links TRBV6-5 to TRBJ1-5; the D is unclear. The sequenced material came from blood, either unsorted or a sorted T cell fraction (not recorded which). The CDR3 protein is CASRTGDQPQHF. CDR3 in DNA: TGTGCCAGCCGCACGGGTGATCAGCCCCAGCATTTT.